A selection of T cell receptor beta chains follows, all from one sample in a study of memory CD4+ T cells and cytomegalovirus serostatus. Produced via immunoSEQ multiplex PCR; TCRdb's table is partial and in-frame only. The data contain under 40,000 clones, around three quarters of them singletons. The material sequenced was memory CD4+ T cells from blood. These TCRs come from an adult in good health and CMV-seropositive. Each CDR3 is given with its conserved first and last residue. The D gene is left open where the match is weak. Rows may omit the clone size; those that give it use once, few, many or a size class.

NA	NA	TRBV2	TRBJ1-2	CASGLRMGDGYTF	TGTGCCAGTGGTCTTCGGATGGGGGATGGCTACACCTTC
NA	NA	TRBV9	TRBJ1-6	CASSPVADSPLHF	TGTGCCAGCAGCCCGGTGGCGGATTCACCCCTCCACTTT
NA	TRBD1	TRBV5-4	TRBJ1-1	CASSLAGRQGRIDTEAFF	TGTGCCAGCAGCTTGGCGGGGCGACAGGGGCGAATAGACACTGAAGCTTTCTTT
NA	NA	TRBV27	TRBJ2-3	CASSLFTDTQYF	TGTGCCAGCAGTTTATTCACAGATACGCAGTATTTT
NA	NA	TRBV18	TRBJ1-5	CASLENSNQPQHF	TGTGCCAGCCTAGAGAATAGCAATCAGCCCCAGCATTTT
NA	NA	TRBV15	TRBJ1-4	CATSRGQANEKLFF	TGTGCCACCAGCAGAGGGCAAGCTAATGAAAAACTGTTTTTT
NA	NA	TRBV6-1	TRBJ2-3	CASGNRIFTDTQYF	TGTGCCAGCGGCAACAGGATCTTCACAGATACGCAGTATTTT
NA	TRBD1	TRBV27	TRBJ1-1	CASSPSPPRARGRKTEAFF	TGTGCCAGCAGCCCCTCCCCGCCGCGTGCCAGGGGGCGCAAAACTGAAGCTTTCTTT
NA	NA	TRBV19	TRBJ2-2	CASNGVAMSGELFF	TGTGCCAGTAACGGAGTAGCCATGTCCGGGGAGCTGTTTTTT
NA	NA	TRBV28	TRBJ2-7	CASSLLRRHYEQYF	TGTGCCAGCAGTTTACTACGGCGGCACTACGAGCAGTACTTC
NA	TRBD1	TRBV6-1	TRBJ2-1	CASSEHAQGARFF	TGTGCCAGCAGTGAACACGCCCAGGGGGCCAGGTTCTTC
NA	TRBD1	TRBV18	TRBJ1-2	CASSPGTGGMHGYTF	TGTGCCAGCTCACCGGGTACAGGGGGAATGCATGGCTACACCTTC
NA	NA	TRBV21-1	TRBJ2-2	CASSKEVRTSGRANTGELFF	TGTGCCAGCAGCAAAGAGGTGAGGACTAGCGGGAGGGCGAACACCGGGGAGCTGTTTTTT
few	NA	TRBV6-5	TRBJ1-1	CASSSTNTEAFF	TGTGCCAGCAGTTCGACGAACACTGAAGCTTTCTTT
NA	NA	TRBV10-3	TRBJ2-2	CAISEWDENTGELFF	TGTGCCATCAGTGAATGGGACGAGAACACCGGGGAGCTGTTTTTT
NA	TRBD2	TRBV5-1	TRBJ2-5	CASSPGLAGGETQYF	TGCGCCAGCAGCCCGGGACTAGCGGGAGGAGAGACCCAGTACTTC
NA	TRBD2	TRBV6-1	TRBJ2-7	CASSERIAGSYEQYF	TGTGCCAGCAGTGAAAGGATAGCGGGGTCCTACGAGCAGTACTTC
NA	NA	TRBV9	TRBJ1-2	CASRGGGTYGYTF	TGTGCCAGCAGGGGGGGAGGTACCTATGGCTACACCTTC
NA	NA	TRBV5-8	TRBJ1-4	CASTPVGQLNEKLFF	TGTGCCAGCACCCCCGTGGGCCAGTTAAATGAAAAACTGTTTTTT
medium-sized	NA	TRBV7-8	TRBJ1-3	CASSRRLGVSGNTIYF	TGTGCCAGCAGCCGAAGATTGGGGGTTTCTGGAAACACCATATATTTT
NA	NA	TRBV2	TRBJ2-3	CASSPTGTDTQYF	TGTGCCAGCAGCCCAACGGGGACAGATACGCAGTATTTT
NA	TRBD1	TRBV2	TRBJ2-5	CASSDRGETQYF	TGTGCCAGCAGCGACAGGGGAGAGACCCAGTACTTC
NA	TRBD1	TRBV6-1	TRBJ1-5	CASRFRDRESQPQHF	TGTGCCAGCAGATTCCGGGACAGGGAATCTCAGCCCCAGCATTTT
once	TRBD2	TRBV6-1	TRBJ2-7	CASILLAGNSYEQYF	TGTGCCAGCATTTTACTAGCGGGTAACTCCTACGAGCAGTACTTC
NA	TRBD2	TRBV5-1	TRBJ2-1	CARITSEPHNEQFF	TGCGCCAGAATTACTAGCGAACCTCACAATGAGCAGTTCTTC
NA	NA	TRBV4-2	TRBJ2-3	CASSQEVVGTDTQYF	TGTGCCAGCAGCCAAGAGGTGGTGGGCACAGATACGCAGTATTTT
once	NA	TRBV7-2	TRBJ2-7	CASSSGGGSSYEQYF	TGTGCCAGCAGCTCGGGGGGCGGCAGCTCCTACGAGCAGTACTTC
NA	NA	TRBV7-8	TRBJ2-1	CASSLRGEGNEQFF	TGTGCCAGCAGCTTACGCGGAGAGGGCAATGAGCAGTTCTTC
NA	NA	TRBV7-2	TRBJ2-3	CASSLRSGRGYTDTQYF	TGTGCCAGCAGCTTAAGGAGCGGCAGGGGCTACACAGATACGCAGTATTTT
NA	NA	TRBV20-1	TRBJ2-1	CSARRINEQFF	TGCAGTGCTAGGCGCATTAATGAGCAGTTCTTC
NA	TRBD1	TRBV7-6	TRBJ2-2	CASSLTPGQGAGELFF	TGTGCCAGCAGCTTAACGCCGGGACAGGGGGCCGGGGAGCTGTTTTTT
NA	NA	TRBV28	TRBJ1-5	CASSEAGGYQPQHF	TGTGCCAGCTCCGAAGCCGGAGGGTATCAGCCCCAGCATTTT
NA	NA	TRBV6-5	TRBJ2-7	CASSSTPTGHEQYF	TGTGCCAGCAGTTCTACACCTACAGGGCACGAGCAGTACTTC
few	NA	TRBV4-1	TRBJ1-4	CASSQEWGREKLFF	TGCGCCAGCAGCCAAGAGTGGGGTCGGGAAAAACTGTTTTTT
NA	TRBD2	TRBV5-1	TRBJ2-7	CASSPRLGGSYEQYF	TGCGCCAGCAGCCCGCGGCTCGGCGGGAGCTACGAGCAGTACTTC
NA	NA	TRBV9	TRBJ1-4	CASSVGVTNEKLFF	TGTGCCAGCAGCGTAGGGGTAACTAATGAAAAACTGTTTTTT
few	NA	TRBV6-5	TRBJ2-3	CASSYNPQTADTQYF	TGTGCCAGCAGTTACAACCCCCAGACGGCAGATACGCAGTATTTT
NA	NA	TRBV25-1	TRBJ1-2	CASSEFRGSSYGYTF	TGTGCCAGCAGTGAATTTCGGGGCAGTAGCTATGGCTACACCTTC
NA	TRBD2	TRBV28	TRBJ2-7	CASSFSTSGVWEQYF	TGTGCCAGCAGTTTTAGTACTAGCGGGGTTTGGGAGCAGTACTTC
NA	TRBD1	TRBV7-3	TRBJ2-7	CASSLMGPIKGQDPYEQYF	TGTGCCAGCAGCTTAATGGGTCCAATTAAGGGACAGGATCCCTACGAGCAGTACTTC
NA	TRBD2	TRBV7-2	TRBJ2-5	CASSFGLAEETQYF	TGTGCCAGCAGCTTTGGACTAGCAGAGGAGACCCAGTACTTC